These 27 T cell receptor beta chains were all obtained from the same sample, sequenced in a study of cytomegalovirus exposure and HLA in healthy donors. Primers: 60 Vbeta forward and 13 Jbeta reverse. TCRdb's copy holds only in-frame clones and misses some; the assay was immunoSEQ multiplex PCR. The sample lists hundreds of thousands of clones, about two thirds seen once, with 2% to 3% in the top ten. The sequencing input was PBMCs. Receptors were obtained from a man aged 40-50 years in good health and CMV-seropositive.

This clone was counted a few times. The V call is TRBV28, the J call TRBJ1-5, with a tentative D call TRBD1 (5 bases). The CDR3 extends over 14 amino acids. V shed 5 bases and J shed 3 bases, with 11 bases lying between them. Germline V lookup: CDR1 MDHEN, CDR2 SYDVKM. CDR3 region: CASSPGWDNQPQHF. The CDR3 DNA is TGTGCCAGCAGTCCAGGGTGGGACAATCAGCCCCAGCATTTT.

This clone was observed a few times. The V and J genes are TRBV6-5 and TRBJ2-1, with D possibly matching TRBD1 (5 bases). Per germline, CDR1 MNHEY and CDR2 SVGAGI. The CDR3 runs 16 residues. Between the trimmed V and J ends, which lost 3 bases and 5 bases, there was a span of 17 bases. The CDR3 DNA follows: TGTGCCAGCAGTTATTCCAGGGATTCGTCCCACAATGAGCAGTTCTTC. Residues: CASSYSRDSSHNEQFF.

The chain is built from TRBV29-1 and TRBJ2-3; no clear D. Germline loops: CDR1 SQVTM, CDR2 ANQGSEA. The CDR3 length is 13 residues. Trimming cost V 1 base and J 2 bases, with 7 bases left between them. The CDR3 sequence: CSVEAQATDTQYF. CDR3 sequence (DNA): TGCAGCGTTGAAGCCCAGGCCACAGATACGCAGTATTTT.

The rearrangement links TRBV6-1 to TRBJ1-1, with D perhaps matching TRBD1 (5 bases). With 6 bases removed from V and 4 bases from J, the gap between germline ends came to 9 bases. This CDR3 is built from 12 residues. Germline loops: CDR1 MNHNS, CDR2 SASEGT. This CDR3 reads CASSGGSTEAFF. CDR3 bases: TGTGCCAGCAGCGGGGGGAGCACTGAAGCTTTCTTT.

The DNA of the CDR3 is TGTGCCAGCAGCCAAGAGGGTCAGGGCACAGTCTACGAGCAGTACTTC. It yields the protein CASSQEGQGTVYEQYF. This rearrangement joins TRBV4-2 to TRBJ2-5; weak D call: TRBD1 (5 bases). The DNA end lines up better with TRBJ2-7; the J call may be wrong. From germline, CDR1 is LGHNA and CDR2 YNFKEQ. This CDR3 has 16 amino acids.

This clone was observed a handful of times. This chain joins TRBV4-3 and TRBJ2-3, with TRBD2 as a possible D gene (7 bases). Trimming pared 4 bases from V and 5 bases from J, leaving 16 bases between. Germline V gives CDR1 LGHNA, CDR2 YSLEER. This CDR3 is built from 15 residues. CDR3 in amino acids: CASSPFGGAEDTQYF. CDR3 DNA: TGCGCCAGCAGCCCCTTTGGGGGGGCGGAAGATACGCAGTATTTT.

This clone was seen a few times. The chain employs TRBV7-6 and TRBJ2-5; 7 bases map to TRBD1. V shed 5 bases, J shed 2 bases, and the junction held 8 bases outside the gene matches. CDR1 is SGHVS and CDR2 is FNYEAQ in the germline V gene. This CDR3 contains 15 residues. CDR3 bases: TGTGCCAGCAGCATTCCTCCGGGACAGCAAGAGACCCAGTACTTC. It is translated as CASSIPPGQQETQYF.

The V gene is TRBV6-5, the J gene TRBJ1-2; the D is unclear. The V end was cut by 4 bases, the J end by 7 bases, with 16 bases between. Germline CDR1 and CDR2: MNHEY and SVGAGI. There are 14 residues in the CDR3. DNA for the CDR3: TGTGCCAGCAGTTCGACTAATATAGGGCCTGGCTACACCTTC. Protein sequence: CASSSTNIGPGYTF.

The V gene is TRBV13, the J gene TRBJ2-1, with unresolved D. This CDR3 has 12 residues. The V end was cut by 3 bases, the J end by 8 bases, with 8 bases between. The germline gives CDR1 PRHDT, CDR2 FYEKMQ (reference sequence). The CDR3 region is CASSFPQYEQFF. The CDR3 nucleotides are TGTGCCAGCAGCTTCCCCCAGTATGAGCAGTTCTTC. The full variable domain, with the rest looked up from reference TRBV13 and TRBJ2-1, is AAGVIQSPRHLIKEKRETATLKCYPIPRHDTVYWYQQGPGQDPQFLISFYEKMQSDKGSIPDRFSAQQFSDYHSELNMSSLELGDSALYFCASSFPQYEQFFGPGTRLTVL.

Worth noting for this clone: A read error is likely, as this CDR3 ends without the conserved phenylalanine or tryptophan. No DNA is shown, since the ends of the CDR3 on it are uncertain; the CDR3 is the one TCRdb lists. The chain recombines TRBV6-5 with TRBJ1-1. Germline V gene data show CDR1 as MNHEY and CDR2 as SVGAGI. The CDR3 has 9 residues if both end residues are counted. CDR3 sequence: CASSEATVV.

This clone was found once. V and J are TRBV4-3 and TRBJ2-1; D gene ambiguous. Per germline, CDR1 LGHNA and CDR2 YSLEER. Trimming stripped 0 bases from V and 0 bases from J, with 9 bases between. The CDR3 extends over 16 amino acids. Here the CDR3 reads CASSQDLVSSYNEQFF. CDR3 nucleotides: TGCGCCAGCAGCCAAGATCTGGTTAGCTCCTACAATGAGCAGTTCTTC.

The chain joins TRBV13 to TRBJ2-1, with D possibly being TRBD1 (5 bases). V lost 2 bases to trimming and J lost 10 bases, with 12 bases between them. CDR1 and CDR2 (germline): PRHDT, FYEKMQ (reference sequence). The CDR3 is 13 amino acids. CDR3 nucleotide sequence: TGTGCCAGCAGCTTAAGGCAGGGCACAGAGCAGTTCTTC. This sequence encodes CASSLRQGTEQFF.

The chain's CDR3 is CASSLPTGYSNQPQHF. The CDR3 DNA reads as TGTGCCAGTAGTCTTCCTACAGGGTATAGCAATCAGCCCCAGCATTTT. The V call is TRBV19, the J call TRBJ1-5; possible D gene TRBD1, 6 bases. Trimming shortened V by 5 bases and J by 0 bases, and 14 bases separated the two germline ends. CDR3 size: 16 residues. The germline gives CDR1 LNHDA, CDR2 SQIVND (reference sequence).

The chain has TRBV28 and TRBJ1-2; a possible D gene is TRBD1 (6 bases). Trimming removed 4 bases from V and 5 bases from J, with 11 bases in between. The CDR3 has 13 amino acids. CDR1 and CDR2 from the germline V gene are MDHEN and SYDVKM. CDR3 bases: TGTGCCAGCAGTTCTACCAGGGGTTATGGCTACACCTTC. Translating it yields CASSSTRGYGYTF.

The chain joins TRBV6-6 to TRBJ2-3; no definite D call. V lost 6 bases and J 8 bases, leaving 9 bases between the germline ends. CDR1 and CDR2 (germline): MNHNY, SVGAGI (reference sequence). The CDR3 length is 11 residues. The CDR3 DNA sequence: TGTGCCAGCAGCCTTCTCGGTACGCAGTATTTT. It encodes CASSLLGTQYF.

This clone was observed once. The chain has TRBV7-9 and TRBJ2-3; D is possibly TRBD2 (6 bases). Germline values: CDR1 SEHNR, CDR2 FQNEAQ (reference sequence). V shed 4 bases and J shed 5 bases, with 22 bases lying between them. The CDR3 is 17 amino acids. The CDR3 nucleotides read TGTGCCAGCAGCTCCCCTGGGACTTCTAGTTCAGTAGATACGCAGTATTTT. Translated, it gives CASSSPGTSSSVDTQYF.

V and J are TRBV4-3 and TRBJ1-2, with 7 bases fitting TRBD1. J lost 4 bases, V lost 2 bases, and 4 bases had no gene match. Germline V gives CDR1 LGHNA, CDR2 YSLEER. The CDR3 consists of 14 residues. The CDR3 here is CASSQYRGPYGYTF. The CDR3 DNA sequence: TGCGCCAGCAGCCAATACAGGGGACCCTATGGCTACACCTTC.

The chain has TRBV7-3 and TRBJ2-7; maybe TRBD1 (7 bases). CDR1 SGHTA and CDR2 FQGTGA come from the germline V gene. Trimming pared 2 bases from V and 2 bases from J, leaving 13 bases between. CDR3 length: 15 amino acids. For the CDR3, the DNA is TGTGCCAGCAGCTTATCGGGGGACAGTGCCTACGAGCAGTACTTC. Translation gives CASSLSGDSAYEQYF.

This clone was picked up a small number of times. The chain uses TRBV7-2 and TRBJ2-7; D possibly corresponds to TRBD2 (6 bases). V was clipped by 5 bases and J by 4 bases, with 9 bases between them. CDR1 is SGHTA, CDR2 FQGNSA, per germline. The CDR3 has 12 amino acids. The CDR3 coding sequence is TGTGCCAGCAGCCGGGGGAATTACGAGCAGTACTTC. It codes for CASSRGNYEQYF.

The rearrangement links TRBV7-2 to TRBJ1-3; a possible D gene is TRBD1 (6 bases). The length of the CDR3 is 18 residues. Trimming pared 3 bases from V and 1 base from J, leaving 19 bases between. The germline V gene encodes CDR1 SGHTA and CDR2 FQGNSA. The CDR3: CASSFGPPRGGSGNTIYF. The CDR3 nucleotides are TGTGCCAGCAGCTTCGGACCTCCCCGAGGGGGTTCTGGAAACACCATATATTTT.

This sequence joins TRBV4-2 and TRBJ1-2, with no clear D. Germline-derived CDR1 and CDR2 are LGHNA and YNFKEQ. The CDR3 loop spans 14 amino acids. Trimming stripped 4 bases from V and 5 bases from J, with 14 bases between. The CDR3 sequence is CASSPEGGEYGYTF. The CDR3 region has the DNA TGTGCCAGCAGCCCGGAGGGAGGAGAATATGGCTACACCTTC.

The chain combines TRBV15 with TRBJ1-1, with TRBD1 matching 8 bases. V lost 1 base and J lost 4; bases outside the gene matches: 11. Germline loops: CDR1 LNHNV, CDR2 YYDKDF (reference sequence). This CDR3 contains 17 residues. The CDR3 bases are TGTGCCACCAGCAGAGCTACAGGGGGAGGTGTAGGCACTGAAGCTTTCTTT. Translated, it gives CATSRATGGGVGTEAFF.

This CDR3 reads CASRDRLAGAYNEQFF. In DNA, the CDR3 is TGTGCCAGCAGGGATCGACTAGCGGGGGCCTACAATGAGCAGTTCTTC. The V gene is TRBV2, the J gene TRBJ2-1; TRBD2 agrees at 12 bases. CDR3 length: 16 amino acids. Germline CDR1 is SNHLY and CDR2 is FYNNEI. Trimming removed 6 bases from V and 2 bases from J; junction bases left unmatched: 5.

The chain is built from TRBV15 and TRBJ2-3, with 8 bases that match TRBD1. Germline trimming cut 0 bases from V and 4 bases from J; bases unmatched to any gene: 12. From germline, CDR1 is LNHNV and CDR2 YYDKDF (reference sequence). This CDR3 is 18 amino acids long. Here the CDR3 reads CATSRDHSRGRGPDTQYF. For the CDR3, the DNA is TGTGCCACCAGCAGAGATCACTCCAGGGGGCGGGGCCCAGATACGCAGTATTTT.

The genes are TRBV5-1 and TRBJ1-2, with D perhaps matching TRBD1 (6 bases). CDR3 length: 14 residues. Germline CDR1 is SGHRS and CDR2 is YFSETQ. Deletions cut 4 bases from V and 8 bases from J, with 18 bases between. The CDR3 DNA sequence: TGCGCCAGCAGCCGGGGACGTCCAGGGGAAGGCTACACCTTC. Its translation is CASSRGRPGEGYTF.

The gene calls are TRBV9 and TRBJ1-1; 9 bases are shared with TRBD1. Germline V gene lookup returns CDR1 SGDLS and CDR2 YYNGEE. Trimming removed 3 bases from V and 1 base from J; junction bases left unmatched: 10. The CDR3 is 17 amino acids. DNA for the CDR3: TGTGCCAGCAGCGGGTTTCACCGGGACAGGGAGAACACTGAAGCTTTCTTT. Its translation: CASSGFHRDRENTEAFF.

For the CDR3, the DNA is TGTGCCAGCAGCTCGTCTCAGGGGCGTTTCGTTTATTTCTTT. It is translated as CASSSSQGRFVYFF. The rearrangement links TRBV7-9 to TRBJ1-1, with D possibly being TRBD1 (6 bases). The CDR3 consists of 14 residues. Germline CDR1 reads SEHNR; CDR2 reads FQNEAQ (reference sequence). V was shortened by 4 bases and J by 13 bases, with 22 bases between the two germline ends.